This entry lists 20 T cell receptor beta chains sequenced from one sample in a study of blood T cell repertoires in COVID-19. Profiled with immunoSEQ multiplex PCR; TCRdb holds only in-frame clones, not every one. The data show 150,000 or so clones, with approximately 80% seen just once and around 4.8% held by the top ten. The specimen sequenced was peripheral blood. Receptors were obtained from a woman aged 80 or over with active or convalescent COVID-19.

The gene calls are TRBV5-4 and TRBJ2-3; TRBD2 matches 13 bases. There are 15 residues in the CDR3. CDR1 is SGHNT and CDR2 is YYREEE in the germline V gene (reference sequence). V shed 4 bases, J shed 5 bases, and the junction held 4 bases outside the gene matches. CDR3 DNA: TGTGCCAGCAGCCAGGGACTAGCGGGGAGAGATACGCAGTATTTT. This codes for CASSQGLAGRDTQYF.

This chain connects TRBV4-2 to TRBJ1-1; tentative D call: TRBD1 (5 bases). V gave up 6 bases and J gave up 6 bases, with 20 bases separating them. The CDR3 has 15 amino acids. Germline V lookup: CDR1 LGHNA, CDR2 YNFKEQ. The CDR3 sequence is CASRTLQAGAAEAFF. As DNA, the CDR3 is TGTGCCAGCAGGACGTTACAGGCGGGAGCAGCTGAAGCTTTCTTT.

The chain uses TRBV30 and TRBJ2-2; D is perhaps TRBD1 (6 bases). Per the germline V gene, CDR1 is GTSNPN and CDR2 is SVGIG (reference sequence). Trimming cost V 4 bases and J 4 bases, with 13 bases left between them. The CDR3 has 14 residues. The CDR3 here is CAWMKQGGTGELFF. CDR3 DNA sequence: TGTGCCTGGATGAAACAGGGCGGCACCGGGGAGCTGTTTTTT.

This clone was seen only a few times. This chain joins TRBV7-8 and TRBJ1-5; a possible D gene is TRBD1 (5 bases). The V end lost 0 bases, the J end lost 6 bases, and 9 bases lay between the germline ends. In germline, CDR1 is SGHVS, CDR2 FQNEAQ. There are 14 residues in the CDR3. CDR3 nucleotide sequence: TGTGCCAGCAGCTTAGCAGGGGAGGGTCAGCCCCAGCATTTT. It specifies CASSLAGEGQPQHF.

V usage is TRBV6-5 and J usage is TRBJ2-5; 7 nucleotides align to TRBD2. V shed 7 bases and J 5 bases; nucleotides not matched to a gene: 10. Per the germline V gene, CDR1 is MNHEY and CDR2 is SVGAGI. The CDR3 contains 14 residues. As DNA, the CDR3 is TGTGCCAGCAAGACTAGCTTGGGGACTGAGACCCAGTACTTC. As protein: CASKTSLGTETQYF.

The rearrangement links TRBV19 to TRBJ1-5; 8 bases line up with TRBD1. This CDR3 is built from 16 residues. After removal of 3 bases from V and 6 bases from J, the junction contained 10 bases not matched to a gene. Germline V gene sequence: CDR1 LNHDA, CDR2 SQIVND (reference sequence). The CDR3 is CASSILQGAQGQPQHF. The CDR3 DNA is TGTGCCAGTAGTATCCTTCAGGGGGCGCAGGGTCAGCCCCAGCATTTT. Combining the CDR3 with reference TRBV19 and TRBJ1-5 gives the whole variable domain DGGITQSPKYLFRKEGQNVTLSCEQNLNHDAMYWYRQDPGQGLRLIYYSQIVNDFQKGDIAEGYSVSREKKESFPLTVTSAQKNPTAFYLCASSILQGAQGQPQHFGDGTRLSIL.

In this sample, this clone turned up a few times. The gene calls are TRBV19 and TRBJ1-6; D not certain. The CDR3 is made up of 12 amino acids. The germline V gene has CDR1 LNHDA and CDR2 SQIVND (reference sequence). Trimming cost V 6 bases and J 6 bases, with 6 bases left between them. CDR3 in DNA: TGTGCCAGTAGCTTTCTTAATTCACCCCTCCACTTT. This translates into CASSFLNSPLHF.

The chain combines TRBV5-1 with TRBJ1-2; tentatively, D is TRBD1 (6 bases). The V gene lost 5 bases and the J gene lost 1 base, with 9 bases spanning the gap. This CDR3 comprises 13 residues. Germline V gene lookup returns CDR1 SGHRS and CDR2 YFSETQ. Here the CDR3 reads CASSMDSNYGYTF. CDR3 nucleotide sequence: TGCGCCAGCAGTATGGACAGTAACTATGGCTACACCTTC.

The rearrangement uses TRBV6-5 and TRBJ2-7, with 10 bases that match TRBD2. Germline lookup yields CDR1 MNHEY and CDR2 SVGAGI. This CDR3 contains 15 residues. V shed 2 bases, J shed 7 bases, and the junction held 8 bases outside the gene matches. CDR3 residues: CASSYRRGAGGEQYF. The CDR3 DNA reads TGTGCCAGCAGTTACCGTCGGGGAGCGGGAGGGGAGCAGTACTTC.

By sample share, this clone is medium-sized. The chain joins TRBV7-9 to TRBJ2-5; 9 bases line up with TRBD2. Germline-derived CDR1 and CDR2 are SEHNR and FQNEAQ (reference sequence). This CDR3 spans 18 amino acids. Trimming took 4 bases from V and 1 from J; bases not matched to a gene: 13. This CDR3 is CASSSHRSASGAQETQYF. CDR3 nucleotides: TGTGCCAGCAGCTCACATCGCTCGGCTAGCGGGGCCCAAGAGACCCAGTACTTC.

The CDR3 reads CASSPDSPPYEQYF. The CDR3 bases are TGTGCCAGCAGTCCTGACTCTCCTCCCTACGAGCAGTACTTC. The rearrangement links TRBV3-1 (or the pseudogene TRBV3-2) to TRBJ2-7, with D unresolved. The CDR3 sequence is 14 residues long. Looked up from germline, CDR1 is LGHDT and CDR2 is YNNKEL (reference sequence). Deletions cut 6 bases from V and 2 bases from J, with 14 bases between.

The J gene is TRBJ1-4, the V gene TRBV3-1 (or the pseudogene TRBV3-2); D is undetermined. The CDR3 covers 13 residues. V was trimmed by 3 bases and J by 10 bases, leaving 12 bases between them. The germline gives CDR1 LGHDT, CDR2 YNNKEL (reference sequence). The chain's CDR3 is CASSQWRARKLFF. CDR3 sequence (DNA): TGTGCCAGCAGCCAGTGGAGGGCAAGAAAACTGTTTTTT.

The genes are TRBV6-2 or TRBV6-3 and TRBJ2-3; 13 bases fit TRBD2. Germline V gives CDR1 MNHEY, CDR2 SVGEGT. The length of the CDR3 is 16 residues. The V segment lost 0 bases and the J segment 7 bases; nucleotides outside the gene matches: 4. The CDR3 bases are TGTGCCAGCAGTTACTCGGGACTAGCGGGGTTCTATACGCAGTATTTT. Translating it yields CASSYSGLAGFYTQYF.

This chain links TRBV4-2 with TRBJ2-1; possible D gene TRBD2, 7 bases. Germline V lookup: CDR1 LGHNA, CDR2 YNFKEQ. V was shortened by 3 bases and J by 7 bases, with 22 bases between the two germline ends. The CDR3 extends over 17 amino acids. CDR3 protein: CASSHALIGGAGNEQFF. Here the CDR3 DNA reads TGTGCCAGCAGCCATGCCTTAATTGGGGGGGCCGGGAATGAGCAGTTCTTC.

This rearrangement joins TRBV7-9 to TRBJ1-1; 9 positions match TRBD1. J was trimmed by 3 bases and V by 4 bases; bases with no gene match: 3. This CDR3 has 14 residues. The germline gives CDR1 SEHNR, CDR2 FQNEAQ (reference sequence). The CDR3 DNA reads as TGTGCCAGCAGCTCAAGACAGGGGGACACTGAAGCTTTCTTT. This gives the protein CASSSRQGDTEAFF.

As regards this clone: In the same sample, other DNA sequences code for this CDR3. V is TRBV3-1 (or the pseudogene TRBV3-2) and J is TRBJ2-7; tentatively, D is TRBD1 (5 bases). Germline values: CDR1 LGHDT, CDR2 YNNKEL (reference sequence). Between the trimmed V and J ends, which lost 2 bases and 5 bases, there was a span of 13 bases. The CDR3 spans 14 residues. CDR3 nucleotide sequence: TGTGCCAGCAGCCAAAGTCTCAGGGCTCACGAGCAGTACTTC. It encodes CASSQSLRAHEQYF.

This chain connects TRBV13 to TRBJ2-7; unclear D gene. This CDR3 is built from 14 residues. The V and J ends lost 0 bases and 5 bases respectively, with 11 bases between them. The germline V gene has CDR1 PRHDT and CDR2 FYEKMQ (reference sequence). The chain's CDR3 is CASSLGRVGHEQYF. The CDR3 DNA reads TGTGCCAGCAGCTTAGGCCGGGTAGGCCACGAGCAGTACTTC.

The chain recombines TRBV7-8 with TRBJ1-6; 7 bases map to TRBD1. Germline V gene data show CDR1 as SGHVS and CDR2 as FQNEAQ. After removal of 5 bases from V and 12 bases from J, the junction contained 16 bases not matched to a gene. The CDR3 has 16 residues. The CDR3 coding sequence is TGTGCCAGCAGCACGGGACAGTCAATATTTGGTTTACCCCTCCACTTT. It translates to CASSTGQSIFGLPLHF.

The V call is TRBV28, the J call TRBJ1-5, with 8 positions matching TRBD1. The CDR3 consists of 16 residues. Unmatched junction bases numbered 11, after V lost 3 bases and J lost 7 bases. The germline V gene encodes CDR1 MDHEN and CDR2 SYDVKM. CDR3 amino acids: CASSFSAGGVRQPQHF. The CDR3 bases are TGTGCCAGCAGTTTTTCGGCAGGGGGCGTTCGGCAGCCCCAGCATTTT.

A note on this clone: The same CDR3 arises from other DNA sequences in this sample as well. This chain links TRBV6-6 with TRBJ1-2, with D unresolved. In germline, CDR1 is MNHNY, CDR2 SVGAGI (reference sequence). V was shortened by 6 bases and J by 2 bases, with 7 bases between the two germline ends. This CDR3 comprises 12 residues. The CDR3 here is CASSSGNYGYTF. The DNA for the CDR3 is TGTGCCAGCAGCTCCGGGAACTATGGCTACACCTTC.